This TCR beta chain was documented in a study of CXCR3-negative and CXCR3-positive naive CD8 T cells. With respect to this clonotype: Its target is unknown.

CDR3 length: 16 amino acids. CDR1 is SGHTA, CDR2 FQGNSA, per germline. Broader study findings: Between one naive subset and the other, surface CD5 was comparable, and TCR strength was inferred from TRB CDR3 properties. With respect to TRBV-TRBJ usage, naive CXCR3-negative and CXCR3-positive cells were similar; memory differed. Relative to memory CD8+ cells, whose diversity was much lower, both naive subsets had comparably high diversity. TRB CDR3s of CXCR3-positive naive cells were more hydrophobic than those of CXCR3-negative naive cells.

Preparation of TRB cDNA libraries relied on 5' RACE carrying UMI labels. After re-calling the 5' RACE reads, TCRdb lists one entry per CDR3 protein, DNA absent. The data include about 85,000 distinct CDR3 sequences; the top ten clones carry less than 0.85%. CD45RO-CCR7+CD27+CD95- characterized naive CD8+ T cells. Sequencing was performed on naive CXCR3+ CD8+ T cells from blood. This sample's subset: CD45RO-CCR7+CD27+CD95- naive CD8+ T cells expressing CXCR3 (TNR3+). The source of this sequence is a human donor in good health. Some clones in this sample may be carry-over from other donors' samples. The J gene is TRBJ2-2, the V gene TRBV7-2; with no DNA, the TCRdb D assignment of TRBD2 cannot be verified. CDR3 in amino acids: CASSLEPAGYTGELFF.